One sample yielded the 28 T cell receptor beta chains listed below, sequenced in a study of blood T cell repertoires in COVID-19. Data came from immunoSEQ multiplex PCR; TCRdb stores just in-frame clones and leaves some out. This sample carries around 50,000 clones, 70% to 90% of them seen once, and the ten largest clones take less than 5.5%. The sequenced sample was peripheral blood. The receptors come from a human donor in a cohort sampled during active COVID-19.

CDR3 nucleotide sequence: TGTGCCAGCAGCCCATGGGTCGACAGGGGGGCTTTCTTT. It translates to CASSPWVDRGAFF. This sequence joins TRBV12-3 or TRBV12-4 and TRBJ1-1, with 9 bases fitting TRBD1. V dropped 6 bases and J dropped 11; count of bases not matched to a gene: 10. The CDR3 consists of 13 residues.

This clone was observed once. V is TRBV24-1 and J is TRBJ2-1; the match to TRBD2 covers 7 bases. Per germline, CDR1 KGHDR and CDR2 SFDVKD. The length of the CDR3 is 14 residues. J gave up 0 bases and V 6 bases, and 1 base lay outside the gene matches. The CDR3, as DNA: TGTGCCACCAGTCCGGGGGGCTCCTACAATGAGCAGTTCTTC. Translating it yields CATSPGGSYNEQFF.

The rearrangement links TRBV3-1 (or the pseudogene TRBV3-2) to TRBJ1-5; D may be TRBD1 (5 bases). The CDR3 has 13 amino acids. Germline CDR1 reads LGHDT; CDR2 reads YNNKEL (reference sequence). V gave up 8 bases and J gave up 5 bases, with 13 bases separating them. DNA of the CDR3: TGTGCCAGCTCAAAGGGGCGAGATCAGCCCCAGCATTTT. This codes for CASSKGRDQPQHF.

The chain combines TRBV19 with TRBJ1-1; D remains ambiguous. V lost 4 bases to trimming and J lost 4 bases, with 10 bases between them. Germline assignment: CDR1 LNHDA and CDR2 SQIVND (reference sequence). CDR3 length equals 13 residues. CDR3: CASSRRRGTEAFF. The CDR3, as DNA: TGTGCCAGTAGTAGGCGGCGAGGCACTGAAGCTTTCTTT.

This chain joins TRBV7-9 and TRBJ1-1, with 8 bases lining up with TRBD1. The CDR3 runs to 14 residues. Germline V gene data show CDR1 as SEHNR and CDR2 as FQNEAQ (reference sequence). Trimming removed 6 bases from V and 11 bases from J; junction bases left unmatched: 14. CDR3 DNA: TGTGCCAGCAGTGGGGACGAGACAGGGGAGGAGGCTTTCTTT. Translating it yields CASSGDETGEEAFF.

The chain employs TRBV24-1 and TRBJ1-2, with TRBD1 matching over 8 bases. The length of the CDR3 is 14 residues. After removal of 3 bases from V and 8 bases from J, the junction contained 7 bases not matched to a gene. In germline, CDR1 is KGHDR, CDR2 SFDVKD. CDR3 nucleotides: TGTGCCACCAGTGATCCCGGGACAGGCGTGGGCTACACCTTC. This codes for CATSDPGTGVGYTF.

V and J are TRBV11-2 and TRBJ1-3; tentatively, D is TRBD1 (6 bases). The CDR3 has 14 amino acids. The germline V and J ends were trimmed by 5 bases and 2 bases, with 10 bases remaining between them. Germline loops: CDR1 SGHAT, CDR2 FQNNGV. The CDR3 loop is CASSPYRAGNTIYF. As DNA, the CDR3 is TGTGCCAGCAGCCCTTACAGGGCTGGAAACACCATATATTTT.

The J gene is TRBJ2-3, the V gene TRBV6-5, with D possibly being TRBD2 (5 bases). The CDR3 runs 11 residues. Per the germline V gene, CDR1 is MNHEY and CDR2 is SVGAGI. Trimming left V 10 bases short and J 6 bases short, with 11 bases between. The CDR3 reads CATTIRDTQYF. CDR3 sequence (DNA): TGTGCCACGACTATAAGGGATACGCAGTATTTT.

This clone has a handful of counts. V is TRBV19 and J is TRBJ2-7, with 7 bases matching TRBD2. Trimming removed 0 bases from V and 0 bases from J; junction bases left unmatched: 5. The CDR3 loop spans 16 amino acids. Looked up from germline, CDR1 is LNHDA and CDR2 is SQIVND (reference sequence). CDR3 in amino acids: CASSIDGRAASYEQYF. CDR3 DNA sequence: TGTGCCAGTAGTATAGATGGGAGGGCAGCCTCCTACGAGCAGTACTTC.

This chain uses TRBV27 with TRBJ1-1, with TRBD1 matching over 7 bases. The CDR3 is made up of 14 amino acids. V dropped 6 bases and J dropped 5; count of bases not matched to a gene: 9. Germline CDR1 reads MNHEY; CDR2 reads SMNVEV (reference sequence). CDR3 loop: CASSQTGVGTEAFF. The CDR3 nucleotides read TGTGCCAGCAGCCAAACAGGGGTAGGGACTGAAGCTTTCTTT.

This clone appeared a few times. The V call is TRBV5-1, the J call TRBJ1-6; 9 bases map to TRBD1. Germline-derived CDR1 and CDR2 are SGHRS and YFSETQ. The CDR3 is 15 amino acids. V dropped 3 bases and J dropped 7; count of bases not matched to a gene: 5. CDR3 sequence reads: CASSWTGAENSPLHF. CDR3 DNA: TGCGCCAGCAGCTGGACAGGGGCTGAGAATTCACCCCTCCACTTT.

The chain joins TRBV20-1 to TRBJ1-1; TRBD1 agrees at 11 bases. In germline, CDR1 is DFQATT, CDR2 SNEGSKA (reference sequence). V shed 3 bases and J 2 bases; nucleotides not matched to a gene: 11. This CDR3 contains 17 residues. The CDR3 sequence: CSASNELGTGGNTEAFF. In nucleotides, the CDR3 is TGCAGTGCTAGTAATGAATTAGGGACAGGGGGAAACACTGAAGCTTTCTTT.

This clone appeared once. The chain employs TRBV2 and TRBJ1-1, with no clear D. CDR1 is SNHLY, CDR2 FYNNEI, per germline. The V end was cut by 9 bases, the J end by 5 bases, with 13 bases between. The CDR3 covers 12 residues. CDR3 nucleotide sequence: TGTGCCAGTAGGTTGTCCGGGACTGAAGCTTTCTTT. It yields the protein CASRLSGTEAFF. The complete variable domain, with remaining parts taken from reference TRBV2 and TRBJ1-1, reads EPEVTQTPSHQVTQMGQEVILRCVPISNHLYFYWYRQILGQKVEFLVSFYNNEISEKSEIFDDQFSVERPDGSNFTLKIRSTKLEDSAMYFCASRLSGTEAFFGQGTRLTVV.

The chain uses TRBV4-3 and TRBJ2-7; 9 nucleotides line up with TRBD1. V shed 0 bases and J 2 bases; nucleotides not matched to a gene: 2. The CDR3 contains 15 residues. Germline V gene lookup returns CDR1 LGHNA and CDR2 YSLEER. The CDR3 DNA reads as TGCGCCAGCAGCCAAGATAGGGACAGGGCCTACGAGCAGTACTTC. Translation: CASSQDRDRAYEQYF.

The genes are TRBV9 and TRBJ1-2; 9 nucleotides agree with TRBD1. The CDR3 length is 13 residues. The ends lost 3 bases at V and 7 bases at J; junction bases unmatched: 4. The germline V gene has CDR1 SGDLS and CDR2 YYNGEE. The CDR3 DNA sequence: TGTGCCAGCAGCGACGGACAGGGGTCTGGCTACACCTTC. This encodes CASSDGQGSGYTF.

The chain employs TRBV3-1 (or the pseudogene TRBV3-2) and TRBJ2-5; TRBD2 is a possible D gene (5 bases). Trimming shortened V by 3 bases and J by 2 bases, and 13 bases separated the two germline ends. CDR1 and CDR2 from the germline V gene are LGHDT and YNNKEL (reference sequence). The CDR3 is 15 amino acids. The CDR3 here is CASSQRGGLQETQYF. The CDR3 nucleotides are TGTGCCAGCAGCCAGAGAGGAGGATTACAAGAGACCCAGTACTTC.

V is TRBV28 and J is TRBJ1-2; the D gene is possibly TRBD1 (5 bases). The CDR3 runs 18 residues. Trimming took 3 bases from V and 4 from J, leaving 24 bases between them. Looked up from germline, CDR1 is MDHEN and CDR2 is SYDVKM. The CDR3 protein is CASSFWGVVTERAYGYTF. CDR3 DNA sequence: TGTGCCAGCAGTTTTTGGGGGGTGGTTACGGAACGAGCCTATGGCTACACCTTC.

The CDR3 loop reads CASSPGGRKPQHF. In DNA, the CDR3 is TGTGCCAGCTCACCAGGGGGGAGAAAGCCCCAGCATTTT. The chain uses TRBV18 and TRBJ1-5, with TRBD1 as a possible D gene (5 bases). V lost 2 bases and J 8 bases, leaving 10 bases between the germline ends. The germline CDR1 and CDR2 sequences are KGHSH and LQKENI. The CDR3 is 13 amino acids.

This chain links TRBV7-6 with TRBJ2-3, with a possible D match to TRBD2 (6 bases). Trimming left V 0 bases short and J 13 bases short, with 23 bases between. CDR1 is SGHVS and CDR2 is FNYEAQ in the germline V gene. The CDR3 runs 16 residues. DNA for the CDR3: TGTGCCAGCAGCTTAGCAGGGTGGGACTCTCAAGGGCTCAAGTATTTT. This encodes CASSLAGWDSQGLKYF.

The chain links TRBV28 to TRBJ1-5; no definite D call. V lost 6 bases to trimming and J lost 5 bases, with 23 bases between them. This CDR3 spans 17 amino acids. Germline V gene lookup returns CDR1 MDHEN and CDR2 SYDVKM. This CDR3 is CASSPSRLSGLDQPQHF. As DNA, the CDR3 is TGTGCCAGCAGCCCATCCCGCCTCAGCGGGTTGGATCAGCCCCAGCATTTT.

The J gene is TRBJ1-1, the V gene TRBV6-5; 8 bases match TRBD1. The junction had 8 bases not matched to a gene; V was cut back by 10 bases and J by 1 base. Germline CDR1 and CDR2: MNHEY and SVGAGI. This CDR3 comprises 14 residues. The CDR3 nucleotides are TGTGCCACAGGCCAGGGGGCTGCGAACACTGAAGCTTTCTTT. This sequence encodes CATGQGAANTEAFF.

The rearrangement uses TRBV4-3 and TRBJ1-3; D remains unclear. The germline V and J ends were trimmed by 0 bases and 4 bases, with 16 bases remaining between them. Germline V gene lookup returns CDR1 LGHNA and CDR2 YSLEER. The CDR3 sequence is 17 residues long. The CDR3 loop reads CASSQDPERGFGNTIYF. The CDR3 DNA follows: TGCGCCAGCAGCCAAGATCCTGAACGGGGATTCGGAAACACCATATATTTT.

This chain uses TRBV10-3 with TRBJ2-7, with 9 bases that match TRBD1. The CDR3 extends over 14 amino acids. Germline V gene data show CDR1 as ENHRY and CDR2 as SYGVKD. V was clipped by 6 bases and J by 5 bases; unmatched bases: 8. DNA for the CDR3: TGTGCCATCAGGGGGCGGGGACAGGGTCACGAGCAGTACTTC. Translation: CAIRGRGQGHEQYF.

The chain has TRBV28 and TRBJ2-2; 7 positions agree with TRBD2. This CDR3 comprises 12 residues. With 6 bases clipped from V and 6 bases from J, the junction kept 1 base outside the gene matches. Germline V lookup: CDR1 MDHEN, CDR2 SYDVKM. CDR3 region: CASRLAAGELFF. CDR3 in DNA: TGTGCCAGCAGGCTAGCGGCCGGGGAGCTGTTTTTT. The variable domain in full, completed from reference TRBV28 and TRBJ2-2, reads DVKVTQSSRYLVKRTGEKVFLECVQDMDHENMFWYRQDPGLGLRLIYFSYDVKMKEKGDIPEGYSVSREKKERFSLILESASTNQTSMYLCASRLAAGELFFGEGSRLTVL.

V is TRBV11-2 and J is TRBJ1-2; 9 positions agree with TRBD1. The junction had 6 bases not matched to a gene; V was cut back by 5 bases and J by 2 bases. CDR3 size: 15 residues. Germline-derived CDR1 and CDR2 are SGHAT and FQNNGV. Here the CDR3 reads CASSRRDRVNYGYTF. As DNA, the CDR3 is TGTGCCAGCAGCCGTCGGGACAGGGTAAACTATGGCTACACCTTC. Combining the CDR3 with reference TRBV11-2 and TRBJ1-2 gives the whole variable domain EAGVAQSPRYKIIEKRQSVAFWCNPISGHATLYWYQQILGQGPKLLIQFQNNGVVDDSQLPKDRFSAERLKGVDSTLKIQPAKLEDSAVYLCASSRRDRVNYGYTFGSGTRLTVV.

The chain couples TRBV25-1 to TRBJ1-4; a weak D match, TRBD1 (5 bases). Germline V lookup: CDR1 MGHDK, CDR2 SYGVNS. Trimming took off 6 bases at V and 4 bases at J, with 12 bases between the two ends. The CDR3 is made up of 14 amino acids. The CDR3 DNA reads as TGTGCCAGCAGCCACGGGGGGGATAATGAAAAACTGTTTTTT. Translating it yields CASSHGGDNEKLFF.

The CDR3 DNA reads TGTGCCAGCAGTGCGGGACAGGGGCCGAACACTGAAGCTTTCTTT. Translated: CASSAGQGPNTEAFF. The chain employs TRBV2 and TRBJ1-1, with TRBD1 matching 10 bases. Losses at the gene ends were 4 bases for V and 1 base for J; bases not matched to a gene: 3. The CDR3 loop spans 15 amino acids. Germline V gene sequence: CDR1 SNHLY, CDR2 FYNNEI.

This clone was counted only a few times. V and J are TRBV5-6 and TRBJ1-6; unclear D gene. V lost 2 bases to trimming and J lost 10 bases, with 13 bases between them. Germline V gene sequence: CDR1 SGHDT, CDR2 YYEEEE. The CDR3 runs 14 residues. CDR3 in amino acids: CASSFERGDSPLHF. CDR3 sequence (DNA): TGTGCCAGCAGCTTTGAGCGGGGAGACTCACCCCTCCACTTT.